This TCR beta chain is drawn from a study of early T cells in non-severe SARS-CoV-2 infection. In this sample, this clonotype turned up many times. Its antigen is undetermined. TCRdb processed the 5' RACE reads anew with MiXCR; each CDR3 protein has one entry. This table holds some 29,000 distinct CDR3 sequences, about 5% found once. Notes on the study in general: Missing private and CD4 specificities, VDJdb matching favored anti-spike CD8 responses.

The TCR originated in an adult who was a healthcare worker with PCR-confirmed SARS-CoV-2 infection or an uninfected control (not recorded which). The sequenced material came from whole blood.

DNA for the CDR3: TGTGCCAGCAGCCAATCTGGGGCCAACGTCCTGACTTTC. Amino acids: CASSQSGANVLTF. The chain carries TRBV14 and TRBJ2-6; D uncertain. This CDR3 comprises 13 residues. Germline CDR1 SGHDN, CDR2 FVKESK. The V gene lost 2 bases and the J gene lost 1 base, with 0 bases spanning the gap.